The 12 T cell receptor beta chains in this list originate from one sample, sequenced in a study of T cell responses to AZD1222 COVID-19 vaccine. The data were produced by immunoSEQ multiplex PCR, yet TCRdb's version contains in-frame clones alone and is incomplete. The sample lists some 180,000 clones; just under 90% were seen once. The material sequenced was peripheral blood, taken on day 0 of AZD1222 vaccination. The receptors originated from an adult in good health.

The chain employs TRBV18 and TRBJ1-4, with D unclear. The CDR3 is made up of 14 amino acids. V shed 2 bases and J shed 11 bases, with 15 bases lying between them. Looked up from germline, CDR1 is KGHSH and CDR2 is LQKENI. CDR3 nucleotides: TGTGCCAGCTCACCAGAGACCGCTTCGGGGAAACTGTTTTTT. This sequence encodes CASSPETASGKLFF.

V gene TRBV3-1 (or the pseudogene TRBV3-2) combines with J gene TRBJ1-4; possibly TRBD1 for D (5 bases). The CDR3 totals 15 residues. Trimming took off 4 bases at V and 3 bases at J, with 12 bases between the two ends. Germline V gene lookup returns CDR1 LGHDT and CDR2 YNNKEL (reference sequence). DNA for the CDR3: TGTGCCAGCAGCCCCGCTCTGGGGGCTAATGAAAAACTGTTTTTT. It is translated as CASSPALGANEKLFF.

The chain joins TRBV6-5 to TRBJ1-5, with 9 positions matching TRBD1. Losses at the gene ends were 8 bases for V and 6 bases for J; bases not matched to a gene: 11. CDR3 length equals 15 residues. Germline CDR1 is MNHEY and CDR2 is SVGAGI. The CDR3 protein is CASGKDRGESQPQHF. In nucleotides, the CDR3 is TGTGCCAGCGGGAAGGACAGGGGAGAAAGTCAGCCCCAGCATTTT.

The V and J genes are TRBV5-1 and TRBJ2-2; 7 bases are shared with TRBD1. With V trimmed by 1 base and J by 4 bases, 4 bases remained unmatched. The CDR3 extends over 15 amino acids. The germline gives CDR1 SGHRS, CDR2 YFSETQ. The CDR3 here is CASSLSTGVTGELFF. CDR3 bases: TGCGCCAGCAGCTTGAGCACAGGGGTCACCGGGGAGCTGTTTTTT.

A word on this clone: At one end the junction does not follow the germline gene, possibly because of a read error. V is TRBV29-1 and J is TRBJ1-1, with D possibly being TRBD1 (5 bases). Germline CDR1 reads SQVTM; CDR2 reads ANQGSEA. The CDR3 consists of 13 residues. DNA for the CDR3: TGCAGCGTGGAAGGAACAGGACGGCGGTTAGCTTTCTTT. Translated: CSVEGTGRRLAFF.

CDR3 nucleotide sequence: TGTGCCAGCAGCTTCGTTCGGGGGTCCTACAATGAGCAGTTCTTC. This encodes CASSFVRGSYNEQFF. The V and J genes are TRBV7-2 and TRBJ2-1; D is perhaps TRBD2 (6 bases). From germline, CDR1 is SGHTA and CDR2 FQGNSA. The ends were cut back, 3 bases at V and 1 base at J, with 10 bases in the middle. This CDR3 has 15 residues.

The genes are TRBV2 and TRBJ2-7; TRBD2 aligns across 9 bases. With V trimmed by 1 base and J by 2 bases, 6 bases remained unmatched. The CDR3 runs to 16 residues. CDR1 and CDR2 (germline): SNHLY, FYNNEI. The CDR3 nucleotides are TGTGCCAGCAGTGAAGTAGGAAGCGGGGGGCCCTACGAGCAGTACTTC. Translation gives CASSEVGSGGPYEQYF.

The chain carries TRBV7-9 and TRBJ1-4, with TRBD1 identical over 9 bases. This CDR3 comprises 15 residues. Germline lookup yields CDR1 SEHNR and CDR2 FQNEAQ (reference sequence). The J segment lost 8 bases and the V segment lost 9 bases, leaving 13 bases of the junction unmatched. The CDR3 DNA is TGTGCCAGTGCCGGGACAGGGACCACCGTGGAAAAACTGTTTTTT. Protein sequence: CASAGTGTTVEKLFF.

This chain links TRBV19 with TRBJ1-1, with TRBD1 identical over 7 bases. Germline CDR1 and CDR2: LNHDA and SQIVND (reference sequence). Trimming removed 6 bases from V and 2 bases from J; junction bases left unmatched: 6. CDR3 length equals 14 residues. The CDR3 here is CASSPTGFNTEAFF. For the CDR3, the DNA is TGTGCCAGTAGCCCGACAGGGTTTAACACTGAAGCTTTCTTT. Looking up the rest from reference TRBV19 and TRBJ1-1 gives the full variable domain: DGGITQSPKYLFRKEGQNVTLSCEQNLNHDAMYWYRQDPGQGLRLIYYSQIVNDFQKGDIAEGYSVSREKKESFPLTVTSAQKNPTAFYLCASSPTGFNTEAFFGQGTRLTVV.

The rearrangement joins TRBV13 to TRBJ2-5; 7 nucleotides line up with TRBD1. This CDR3 contains 15 residues. The J segment lost 5 bases and the V segment lost 0 bases, leaving 6 bases of the junction unmatched. Germline lookup yields CDR1 PRHDT and CDR2 FYEKMQ (reference sequence). CDR3: CASSLGLGGGETQYF. The CDR3 DNA reads as TGTGCCAGCAGCTTAGGACTAGGGGGCGGGGAGACCCAGTACTTC.

This rearrangement joins TRBV5-4 to TRBJ2-2; tentative D call: TRBD1 (5 bases). The CDR3 is made up of 15 amino acids. V dropped 5 bases and J dropped 4 bases, with 15 bases sitting between them. Germline CDR1 SGHNT, CDR2 YYREEE (reference sequence). CDR3: CASSMIGVGTGELFF. Written as DNA, the CDR3 is TGTGCCAGCAGTATGATAGGGGTTGGCACCGGGGAGCTGTTTTTT.

The chain couples TRBV5-1 to TRBJ1-6, with D perhaps matching TRBD1 (6 bases). Germline values: CDR1 SGHRS, CDR2 YFSETQ. Trimming shortened V by 1 base and J by 10 bases, and 15 bases separated the two germline ends. This CDR3 comprises 15 residues. The CDR3 region has the DNA TGCGCCAGCAGCTTGTTTGCAGGGGTGGTCTCACCCCTCCACTTT. Translated, it gives CASSLFAGVVSPLHF.